The 23 T cell receptor beta chains listed next were all sequenced from one sample in a study of cytomegalovirus exposure and HLA in healthy donors. Primers for the PCR totalled 60 Vbeta and 13 Jbeta. Method: immunoSEQ multiplex PCR; TCRdb's copy keeps in-frame clones and lacks some. The top ten clones hold roughly 2% of a sample with 120,000 to 150,000 clones, over 70% of them seen once. Material for sequencing was PBMCs. The receptors were gathered from a middle-aged woman in good health and CMV-seronegative.

The rearrangement links TRBV7-6 to TRBJ2-5; TRBD2 aligns across 10 bases. The CDR3 consists of 19 residues. CDR1 is SGHVS, CDR2 FNYEAQ, per germline. J lost 7 bases, V lost 1 base, and 18 bases had no gene match. CDR3 DNA: TGTGCCAGCAGCTTAGTTCGTGCGCTAGCGGGAGATCATGTTGGGACCCAGTACTTC. It encodes CASSLVRALAGDHVGTQYF.

V is TRBV2 and J is TRBJ2-7; no clear D. The CDR3 totals 14 residues. CDR1 is SNHLY, CDR2 FYNNEI, per germline. The germline V and J ends were trimmed by 6 bases and 2 bases, with 14 bases remaining between them. The CDR3 nucleotides are TGTGCCAGCAGCCACTCCCCCGCGGCCTACGAGCAGTACTTC. Its translation: CASSHSPAAYEQYF.

The rearrangement uses TRBV18 and TRBJ2-2, with a tentative D call TRBD1 (6 bases). The germline V gene has CDR1 KGHSH and CDR2 LQKENI. CDR3 length equals 14 residues. Trimming removed 3 bases from V and 4 bases from J, with 9 bases in between. The CDR3: CASSPGQTTGELFF. The DNA for the CDR3 is TGTGCCAGCTCACCGGGACAAACCACCGGGGAGCTGTTTTTT.

The chain combines TRBV11-2 with TRBJ2-3, with 10 bases aligning to TRBD2. J gave up 3 bases and V 2 bases, and 2 bases lay outside the gene matches. CDR1 and CDR2 from the germline V gene are SGHAT and FQNNGV. This CDR3 is built from 15 residues. DNA of the CDR3: TGTGCCAGCAGCTTAATAGCGGGGGGAACAGATACGCAGTATTTT. Encoded protein: CASSLIAGGTDTQYF.

The V gene is TRBV7-9, the J gene TRBJ1-4; D possibly corresponds to TRBD1 (6 bases). The CDR3 covers 16 residues. CDR1 is SEHNR and CDR2 is FQNEAQ in the germline V gene (reference sequence). V was clipped by 5 bases and J by 8 bases, with 21 bases between them. The CDR3 spells CASSQTGQNQGEKLFF. The CDR3, as DNA: TGTGCCAGCAGCCAAACTGGACAGAACCAAGGGGAAAAACTGTTTTTT.

CDR3 loop: CASSLGLGVRDRGHQPQHF. The CDR3 DNA reads as TGTGCCAGCTCACTCGGATTGGGGGTACGGGACAGGGGGCATCAGCCCCAGCATTTT. V usage is TRBV18 and J usage is TRBJ1-5; TRBD1 agrees at 12 bases. V dropped 4 bases and J dropped 5; count of bases not matched to a gene: 15. This CDR3 comprises 19 residues. Germline V gives CDR1 KGHSH, CDR2 LQKENI.

The gene calls are TRBV5-1 and TRBJ2-7; possibly TRBD1 for D (6 bases). Trimming stripped 1 base from V and 1 base from J, with 9 bases between. This CDR3 spans 14 amino acids. CDR1 SGHRS and CDR2 YFSETQ come from the germline V gene. The CDR3 coding sequence is TGCGCCAGCAGCTTGCAGGGGATATCCTACGAGCAGTACTTC. This translates into CASSLQGISYEQYF. Variable domain in full (rest from reference TRBV5-1 and TRBJ2-7): KAGVTQTPRYLIKTRGQQVTLSCSPISGHRSVSWYQQTPGQGLQFLFEYFSETQRNKGNFPGRFSGRQFSNSRSEMNVSTLELGDSALYLCASSLQGISYEQYFGPGTRLTVT.

The chain has TRBV28 and TRBJ1-4, with a weak D call TRBD1 (5 bases). Germline values: CDR1 MDHEN, CDR2 SYDVKM. Deletions cut 1 base from V and 4 bases from J, with 10 bases between. The CDR3 spans 15 residues. Here the CDR3 DNA reads TGTGCCAGCAGTTTATACGGGACTGGTAATGAAAAACTGTTTTTT. Protein product: CASSLYGTGNEKLFF.

CDR3 amino acids: CASSLGREGPFSYGYTF. The CDR3 region has the DNA TGTGCCAGCAGTTTAGGGCGGGAGGGGCCCTTTTCTTATGGCTACACCTTC. This sequence joins TRBV28 and TRBJ1-2; tentatively, D is TRBD1 (5 bases). V lost 2 bases to trimming and J lost 5 bases, with 21 bases between them. There are 17 residues in the CDR3. The germline CDR1 and CDR2 sequences are MDHEN and SYDVKM.

In its sample, this clone was seen once. The chain is built from TRBV19 and TRBJ2-3; no clear D gene. In germline, CDR1 is LNHDA, CDR2 SQIVND (reference sequence). This CDR3 is 14 amino acids long. V was trimmed by 0 bases and J by 5 bases, leaving 9 bases between them. This chain's CDR3 is CASSIDLRIDTQYF. DNA for the CDR3: TGTGCCAGTAGTATAGATCTTAGAATAGATACGCAGTATTTT.

The chain joins TRBV5-1 to TRBJ2-7; 7 nucleotides align to TRBD1. The ends lost 3 bases at V and 6 bases at J; junction bases unmatched: 6. Germline V gives CDR1 SGHRS, CDR2 YFSETQ. The CDR3 spans 13 residues. CDR3 region: CASSSRPGGEQYF. CDR3 bases: TGCGCCAGCAGCTCTCGGCCAGGGGGCGAGCAGTACTTC.

In its sample, this clone was seen once. The gene calls are TRBV9 and TRBJ1-6; TRBD1 is a possible D gene (5 bases). V lost 0 bases and J lost 7, with 11 bases in between. The germline gives CDR1 SGDLS, CDR2 YYNGEE. This CDR3 is 15 amino acids long. CDR3 protein: CASSVGQGGNSPLHF. CDR3 nucleotide sequence: TGTGCCAGCAGCGTAGGTCAGGGTGGCAATTCACCCCTCCACTTT.

This CDR3 reads CASSLFRETDEGAFF. CDR3 nucleotides: TGTGCCAGCAGCTTGTTTCGGGAGACAGACGAAGGGGCTTTCTTT. V and J are TRBV5-4 and TRBJ1-1; a possible D gene is TRBD1 (5 bases). From germline, CDR1 is SGHNT and CDR2 YYREEE (reference sequence). Trimming removed 1 base from V and 11 bases from J, with 21 bases in between. This CDR3 is built from 15 residues. Drawing the rest from reference TRBV5-4 and TRBJ1-1, the complete variable domain is ETGVTQSPTHLIKTRGQQVTLRCSSQSGHNTVSWYQQALGQGPQFIFQYYREEENGRGNFPPRFSGLQFPNYSSELNVNALELDDSALYLCASSLFRETDEGAFFGQGTRLTVV.

CDR3 residues: CASSLSPGGYNEKLFF. The DNA of the CDR3 is TGTGCCAGCAGTTTATCGCCGGGAGGGTATAATGAAAAACTGTTTTTT. This sequence joins TRBV27 and TRBJ1-4, with no clear D. Trimming pared 0 bases from V and 4 bases from J, leaving 12 bases between. CDR1 MNHEY and CDR2 SMNVEV come from the germline V gene (reference sequence). The CDR3 extends over 16 amino acids.

This clone was counted once. The rearrangement joins TRBV5-6 to TRBJ2-3; 9 bases agree with TRBD1. The germline V gene encodes CDR1 SGHDT and CDR2 YYEEEE. The CDR3 spans 16 residues. Trimming removed 0 bases from V and 3 bases from J; junction bases left unmatched: 5. CDR3 residues: CASSLVLGQGTDTQYF. Written as DNA, the CDR3 is TGTGCCAGCAGCTTGGTACTGGGACAGGGAACAGATACGCAGTATTTT.

CDR3 region: CAWSSITYEQYF. The CDR3 nucleotides read TGTGCCTGGAGTAGCATAACCTACGAGCAGTACTTC. V gene TRBV30 combines with J gene TRBJ2-7; D is unresolved. Germline CDR1 reads GTSNPN; CDR2 reads SVGIG (reference sequence). Trimming shortened V by 2 bases and J by 2 bases, and 7 bases separated the two germline ends. The CDR3 runs 12 residues.

This clone was recorded a few times. The chain carries TRBV4-1 and TRBJ2-1; 9 nucleotides agree with TRBD2. CDR1 and CDR2 from the germline V gene are MGHRA and YSYEKL. J lost 2 bases, V lost 2 bases, and 4 bases had no gene match. This CDR3 is 16 amino acids long. CDR3 in DNA: TGCGCCAGCAGCCAAACCGGGACTAGCCCCTACAATGAGCAGTTCTTC. The encoded protein is CASSQTGTSPYNEQFF.

The CDR3 region has the DNA TGCGCCAGCAGCTTGGACAGGGTACACACAGATACGCAGTATTTT. Translated: CASSLDRVHTDTQYF. The chain recombines TRBV5-1 with TRBJ2-3, with D perhaps matching TRBD1 (6 bases). Trimming took off 0 bases at V and 2 bases at J, with 10 bases between the two ends. CDR3 length: 15 residues. Germline assignment: CDR1 SGHRS and CDR2 YFSETQ.

The gene calls are TRBV29-1 and TRBJ2-1, with 10 bases that match TRBD1. The CDR3 is 14 amino acids. The germline V gene has CDR1 SQVTM and CDR2 ANQGSEA. Unmatched junction bases numbered 8, after V lost 5 bases and J lost 7 bases. The CDR3 loop reads CSVSGDRGFNEQFF. The CDR3 DNA reads as TGCAGCGTTTCTGGGGACAGGGGCTTTAATGAGCAGTTCTTC.

This clone was seen a handful of times. This rearrangement joins TRBV6-4 to TRBJ2-5, with D possibly matching TRBD1 (6 bases). Germline assignment: CDR1 MRHNA and CDR2 SNTAGT. There are 13 residues in the CDR3. Between the trimmed V and J ends, which lost 3 bases and 1 base, there was a span of 6 bases. The CDR3 sequence is CASSEGAQETQYF. The CDR3 DNA is TGTGCCAGCAGTGAGGGGGCCCAAGAGACCCAGTACTTC.

The rearrangement uses TRBV2 and TRBJ1-1; tentative D call: TRBD1 (6 bases). Trimming pared 11 bases from V and 3 bases from J, leaving 19 bases between. The CDR3 runs 14 residues. In germline, CDR1 is SNHLY, CDR2 FYNNEI. CDR3 sequence: CAGGQTGYDTEAFF. The CDR3 DNA reads TGTGCCGGGGGTCAAACAGGGTATGACACTGAAGCTTTCTTT.

A remark on this clone: The same CDR3 also results from other DNA sequences found in this sample. For the CDR3, the DNA is TGTGCCAGCAGACCCTTGGCGGGAGTTTCACCCCTCCACTTT. Translated, it gives CASRPLAGVSPLHF. V gene TRBV5-4 combines with J gene TRBJ1-6; D is unclear. V shed 5 bases and J shed 9 bases, with 15 bases lying between them. This CDR3 is built from 14 residues. Germline loops: CDR1 SGHNT, CDR2 YYREEE (reference sequence).

The chain has TRBV15 and TRBJ2-1; possible D gene TRBD1, 6 bases. V lost 8 bases and J 2 bases, leaving 13 bases between the germline ends. The CDR3 length is 14 residues. Germline assignment: CDR1 LNHNV and CDR2 YYDKDF (reference sequence). CDR3: CATRAGTTYNEQFF. In nucleotides, the CDR3 is TGTGCCACCCGGGCAGGGACAACCTACAATGAGCAGTTCTTC.